This T cell receptor beta chain originates from a study of long-term antiretroviral therapy in people with HIV. Background on the study: The 2015 immediate-ART recommendation came about a decade after the earliest samples.

With regard to this clone: What it binds is not known.

General study points: Relative to transplant donor controls, diversity remained lower despite increasing after ART. HIV repertoires covered narrower CDR3 length ranges than controls did.

At the survey level, the v3.0 immunoSEQ assay was run. Using immunoSEQ multiplex PCR, the repertoire was profiled, and TCRdb retains in-frame clones only, with some absent. The table includes 15,000 to 20,000 clones, roughly 95% detected once. Specimen: unsorted PBMCs, collected approximately 11 years after starting antiretroviral therapy. The TCR comes from a man under 40 with HIV.

Here the CDR3 reads CASSLRGGYTGELFF. CDR3 coding DNA: TGTGCCAGCAGCTTACGCGGGGGGTACACCGGGGAGCTGTTTTTT. The rearrangement joins TRBV7-6 to TRBJ2-2; TRBD2 agrees at 8 bases. The CDR3 is made up of 15 amino acids. J lost 3 bases, V lost 2 bases, and 2 bases had no gene match. CDR1 SGHVS and CDR2 FNYEAQ come from the germline V gene.